This entry lists 20 T cell receptor beta chains sequenced from one sample in a study of monozygotic twins with inflammatory bowel disease. TCRdb reprocessed the 5' RACE reads and stores each CDR3 protein as one record, lacking DNA. The repertoire table contains about 210,000 distinct CDR3 sequences. What was sequenced was blood. The receptors come from a human donor with ulcerative colitis or Crohn's disease, or a healthy co-twin of an affected twin (not recorded which).

The V and J genes are TRBV10-3 and TRBJ1-1. The CDR3 contains 17 residues. Germline assignment: CDR1 ENHRY and CDR2 SYGVKD. The CDR3 loop is CAISERRGGTGNTEAFF.

The chain combines TRBV12-3 or TRBV12-4 with TRBJ1-3; TCRdb's D call, TRBD1, is unchecked because there is no DNA. This CDR3 comprises 13 residues. The CDR3 loop is CASRDNRADTIYF.

V and J are TRBV20-1 and TRBJ2-1; TCRdb outputs TRBD2, but without DNA this stays unchecked. The CDR3 runs 16 residues. Germline loops: CDR1 DFQATT, CDR2 SNEGSKA (reference sequence). The CDR3 is CSALPTSGGASNEQFF.

The rearrangement links TRBV7-2 to TRBJ2-3; the TCRdb call, TRBD2, lacks DNA for checking. CDR1 is SGHTA, CDR2 FQGNSA, per germline. The CDR3 extends over 15 amino acids. The CDR3 reads CASSLGSATLHTQYF.

The V and J genes are TRBV5-1 and TRBJ1-2. The CDR3 extends over 13 amino acids. Germline V gene data show CDR1 as SGHRS and CDR2 as YFSETQ. CDR3 sequence: CASSLYLNYGYTF. Filled out from reference TRBV5-1 and TRBJ1-2, the complete variable domain reads KAGVTQTPRYLIKTRGQQVTLSCSPISGHRSVSWYQQTPGQGLQFLFEYFSETQRNKGNFPGRFSGRQFSNSRSEMNVSTLELGDSALYLCASSLYLNYGYTFGSGTRLTVV.

The chain recombines TRBV27 with TRBJ2-5; there is no DNA to check the TCRdb D call of TRBD1. Germline V gene sequence: CDR1 MNHEY, CDR2 SMNVEV (reference sequence). The CDR3 totals 13 residues. This CDR3 is CASGVGDRETQYF.

This chain connects TRBV10-3 to TRBJ1-6; absent DNA, TCRdb's TRBD1 call cannot be checked. CDR3 length equals 15 residues. CDR1 and CDR2 from the germline V gene are ENHRY and SYGVKD. The CDR3 protein is CAISERQSNLSPLHF.

This chain joins TRBV10-1 and TRBJ2-7; TCRdb reports TRBD2, a call that lacks DNA to check it against. The CDR3 extends over 14 amino acids. Germline V CDR1 and CDR2: WNHNN, SYGVQD (reference sequence). CDR3: CASSESTGSYEQYF.

The rearrangement uses TRBV5-1 and TRBJ1-1. The CDR3 has 13 residues. In germline, CDR1 is SGHRS, CDR2 YFSETQ. CDR3: CASHRIPNTEAFF.

The chain employs TRBV12-3 or TRBV12-4 and TRBJ1-5; TCRdb gives TRBD1 as the D gene, but with no DNA this cannot be confirmed. The CDR3 extends over 14 amino acids. CDR3 amino acids: CASSATGRNQPQHF.

The rearrangement links TRBV15 to TRBJ2-5. The CDR3 is 12 amino acids. In germline, CDR1 is LNHNV, CDR2 YYDKDF (reference sequence). The CDR3 sequence: CATAGSQETQYF.

The gene calls are TRBV4-1 and TRBJ2-1; TCRdb outputs TRBD2, but without DNA this stays unchecked. CDR1 is MGHRA, CDR2 YSYEKL, per germline. The CDR3 runs 15 residues. The CDR3 here is CASSRQGTRNNEQFF.

The chain is built from TRBV7-2 and TRBJ2-1; TCRdb designates TRBD1, a call that cannot be tested without DNA. This CDR3 spans 14 amino acids. CDR1 and CDR2 (germline): SGHTA, FQGNSA. Here the CDR3 reads CASSLAGQAGEQFF.

The J gene is TRBJ1-1, the V gene TRBV9. Germline V CDR1 and CDR2: SGDLS, YYNGEE. This CDR3 is 14 amino acids long. Here the CDR3 reads CASSVASGRTEAFF.

CDR3 region: CASSSQTGGVEKLFF. The rearrangement uses TRBV12-3 or TRBV12-4 and TRBJ1-4; the D call from TCRdb, TRBD1, cannot be confirmed without DNA. The CDR3 runs to 15 residues.

The chain links TRBV20-1 to TRBJ2-3; lacking DNA, the TRBD1 call made by TCRdb goes unchecked. The CDR3 is 13 residues long. Germline CDR1 is DFQATT and CDR2 is SNEGSKA (reference sequence). The CDR3 sequence: CSARGWPQDTQYF.

The chain combines TRBV14 with TRBJ2-5; lacking DNA, the TRBD1 call made by TCRdb goes unchecked. The CDR3 sequence is 15 residues long. Germline V CDR1 and CDR2: SGHDN, FVKESK. CDR3 sequence: CASSQGQGARETQYF.

J is TRBJ2-2 and V is TRBV5-1; the TRBD2 assignment by TCRdb is unverifiable without DNA. Germline CDR1 is SGHRS and CDR2 is YFSETQ. CDR3 length: 15 amino acids. This chain's CDR3 is CASSSFRGGTGELFF.

The chain combines TRBV7-3 with TRBJ2-1; absent DNA, TCRdb's TRBD2 call cannot be checked. This CDR3 comprises 16 residues. Germline CDR1 and CDR2: SGHTA and FQGTGA. The CDR3 loop reads CASSLNTGGGRNEQFF.

The chain is built from TRBV20-1 and TRBJ1-1. Germline CDR1 and CDR2: DFQATT and SNEGSKA (reference sequence). The CDR3 contains 11 residues. CDR3 amino acids: CALGGYTEAFF.